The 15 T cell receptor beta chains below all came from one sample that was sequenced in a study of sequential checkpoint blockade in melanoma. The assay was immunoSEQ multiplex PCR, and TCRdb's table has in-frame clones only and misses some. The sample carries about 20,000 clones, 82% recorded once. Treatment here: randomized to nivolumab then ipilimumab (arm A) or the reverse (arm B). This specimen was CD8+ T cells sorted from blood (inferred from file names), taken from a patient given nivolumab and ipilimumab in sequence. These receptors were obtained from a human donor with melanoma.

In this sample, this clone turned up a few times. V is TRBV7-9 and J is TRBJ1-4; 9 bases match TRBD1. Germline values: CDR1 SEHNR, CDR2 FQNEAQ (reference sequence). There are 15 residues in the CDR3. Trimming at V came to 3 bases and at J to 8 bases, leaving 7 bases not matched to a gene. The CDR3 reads CASSFGQGRREKLFF. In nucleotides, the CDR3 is TGTGCCAGCAGCTTTGGACAGGGGCGACGGGAAAAACTGTTTTTT.

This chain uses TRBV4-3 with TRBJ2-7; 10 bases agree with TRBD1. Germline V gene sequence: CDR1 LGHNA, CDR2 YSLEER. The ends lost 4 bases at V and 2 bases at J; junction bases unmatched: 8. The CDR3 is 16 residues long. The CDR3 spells CASSPGGQGRPYEQYF. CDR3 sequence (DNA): TGCGCCAGCAGCCCGGGGGGACAGGGGAGGCCCTACGAGCAGTACTTC.

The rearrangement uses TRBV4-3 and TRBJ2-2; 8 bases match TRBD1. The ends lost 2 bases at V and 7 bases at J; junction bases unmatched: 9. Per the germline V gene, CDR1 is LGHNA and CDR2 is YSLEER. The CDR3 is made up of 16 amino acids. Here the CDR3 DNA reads TGCGCCAGCAGCCAACGCGACAGGGGACCGGTCGGGGAGCTGTTTTTT. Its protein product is CASSQRDRGPVGELFF.

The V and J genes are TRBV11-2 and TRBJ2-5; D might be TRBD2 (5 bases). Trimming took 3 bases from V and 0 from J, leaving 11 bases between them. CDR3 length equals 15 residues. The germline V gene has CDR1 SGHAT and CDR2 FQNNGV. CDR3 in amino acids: CASSFMASNQETQYF. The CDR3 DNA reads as TGTGCCAGCAGCTTTATGGCTAGCAACCAAGAGACCCAGTACTTC.

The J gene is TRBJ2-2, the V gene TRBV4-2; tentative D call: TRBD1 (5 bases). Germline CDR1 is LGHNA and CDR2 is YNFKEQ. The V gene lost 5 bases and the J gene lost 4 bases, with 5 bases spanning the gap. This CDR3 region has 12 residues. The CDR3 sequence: CASSDSTGELFF. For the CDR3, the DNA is TGTGCCAGCAGCGACAGCACCGGGGAGCTGTTTTTT.

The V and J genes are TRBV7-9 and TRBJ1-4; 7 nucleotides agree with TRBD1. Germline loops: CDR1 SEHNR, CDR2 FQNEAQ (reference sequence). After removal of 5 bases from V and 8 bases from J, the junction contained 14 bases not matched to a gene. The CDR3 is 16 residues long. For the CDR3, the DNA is TGTGCCAGCAGCGACTACCTGACAGGGTCTGGGGAAAAACTGTTTTTT. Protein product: CASSDYLTGSGEKLFF. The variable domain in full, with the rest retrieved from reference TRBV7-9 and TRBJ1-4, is DTGVSQNPRHKITKRGQNVTFRCDPISEHNRLYWYRQTLGQGPEFLTYFQNEAQLEKSRLLSDRFSAERPKGSFSTLEIQRTEQGDSAMYLCASSDYLTGSGEKLFFGSGTQLSVL.

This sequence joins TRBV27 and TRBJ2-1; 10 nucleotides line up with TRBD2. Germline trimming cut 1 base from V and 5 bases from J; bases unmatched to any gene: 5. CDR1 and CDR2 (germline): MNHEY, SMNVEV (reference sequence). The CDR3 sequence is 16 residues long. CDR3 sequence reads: CASSLYSGGPNNEQFF. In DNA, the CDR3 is TGTGCCAGCAGTTTATATAGCGGGGGGCCCAACAATGAGCAGTTCTTC.

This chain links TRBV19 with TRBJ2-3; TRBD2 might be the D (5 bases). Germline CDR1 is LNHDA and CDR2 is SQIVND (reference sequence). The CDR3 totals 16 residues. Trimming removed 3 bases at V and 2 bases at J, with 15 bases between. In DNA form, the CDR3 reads TGTGCCAGTAGTATTCGGGGTGGTTCGTTCACAGATACGCAGTATTTT. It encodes CASSIRGGSFTDTQYF.

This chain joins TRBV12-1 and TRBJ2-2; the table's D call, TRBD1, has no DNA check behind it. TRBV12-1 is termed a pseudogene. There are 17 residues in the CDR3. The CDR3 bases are TGTGCCAGCAGCCTCGAGACAGGGGCGAAGAACGCCGGGGAGCTGTTTTTT. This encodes CASSLETGAKNAGELFF.

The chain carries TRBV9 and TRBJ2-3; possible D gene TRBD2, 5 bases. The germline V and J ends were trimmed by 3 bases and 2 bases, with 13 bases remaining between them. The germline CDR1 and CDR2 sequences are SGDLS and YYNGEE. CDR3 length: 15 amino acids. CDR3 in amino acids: CASSEDFFHTDTQYF. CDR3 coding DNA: TGTGCCAGCAGCGAGGACTTTTTTCACACAGATACGCAGTATTTT.

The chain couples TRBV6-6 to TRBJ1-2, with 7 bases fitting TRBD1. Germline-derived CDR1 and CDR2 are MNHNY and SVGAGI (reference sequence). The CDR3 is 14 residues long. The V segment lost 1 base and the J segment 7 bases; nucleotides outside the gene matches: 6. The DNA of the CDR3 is TGTGCCAGCAGTTACTTGCTGGCAGGGGGTGGCTACACCTTC. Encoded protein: CASSYLLAGGGYTF.

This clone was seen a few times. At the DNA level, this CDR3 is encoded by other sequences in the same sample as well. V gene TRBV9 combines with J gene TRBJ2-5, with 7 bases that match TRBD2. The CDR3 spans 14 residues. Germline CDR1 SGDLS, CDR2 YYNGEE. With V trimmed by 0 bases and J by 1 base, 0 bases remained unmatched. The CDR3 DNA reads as TGTGCCAGCAGCGTAGCGGGGGGCCAAGAGACCCAGTACTTC. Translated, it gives CASSVAGGQETQYF.

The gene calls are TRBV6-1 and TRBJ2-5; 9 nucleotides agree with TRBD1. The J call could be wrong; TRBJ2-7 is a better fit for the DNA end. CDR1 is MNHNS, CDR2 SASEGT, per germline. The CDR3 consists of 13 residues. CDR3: CASPGTGTYEQYF. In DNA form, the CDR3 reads TGTGCCAGCCCCGGGACAGGGACCTACGAGCAGTACTTC.

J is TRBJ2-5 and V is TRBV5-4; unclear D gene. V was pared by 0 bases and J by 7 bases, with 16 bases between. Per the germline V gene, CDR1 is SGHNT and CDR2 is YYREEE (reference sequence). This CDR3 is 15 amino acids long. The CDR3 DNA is TGTGCCAGCAGCTTGGAAGCAGGAATCCCCAGGACCCAGTACTTC. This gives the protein CASSLEAGIPRTQYF.

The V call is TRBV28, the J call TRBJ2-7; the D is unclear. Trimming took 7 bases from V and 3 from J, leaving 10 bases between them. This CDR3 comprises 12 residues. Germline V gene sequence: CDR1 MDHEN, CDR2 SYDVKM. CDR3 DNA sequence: TGTGCCAGCAATTGGCAGGACTACGAGCAGTACTTC. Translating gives CASNWQDYEQYF. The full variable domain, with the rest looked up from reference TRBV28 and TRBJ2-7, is DVKVTQSSRYLVKRTGEKVFLECVQDMDHENMFWYRQDPGLGLRLIYFSYDVKMKEKGDIPEGYSVSREKKERFSLILESASTNQTSMYLCASNWQDYEQYFGPGTRLTVT.